This T cell receptor (beta chain) was recovered during a study of blood T cell repertoires in COVID-19. For the study at large: Sites in the United States, Italy and Spain provided acute and convalescent COVID-19 samples.

The protocol was immunoSEQ multiplex PCR, while the TCRdb copy is restricted to in-frame clones and leaves out a portion. The sample consists of roughly 200,000 clones, 70% to 90% of them appearing once. Germline V gene data show CDR1 as LGHNA and CDR2 as YNFKEQ. The CDR3 sequence is 16 residues long. With 3 bases clipped from V and 3 bases from J, the junction kept 9 bases outside the gene matches. The sequenced sample was peripheral blood. J is TRBJ1-2 and V is TRBV4-2; 8 bases are a match to TRBD1. This clonotype originated in a woman aged 40 to 49 who had recovered from COVID-19. DNA of the CDR3: TGTGCCAGCAGCCACGTTATCAGGGGGCGCGACTATGGCTACACCTTC. Encoded protein: CASSHVIRGRDYGYTF.